The clone carrying this T cell receptor (beta chain) has more than one count but fewer than ten. Its specificity is unknown. Germline V gene sequence: CDR1 SQVTM, CDR2 ANQGSEA. The V gene lost 3 bases and the J gene lost 7 bases, with 16 bases spanning the gap. The CDR3 is 14 amino acids. The entry originates in a study of post-analysis software for immune sequencing data. Overall study context: Recorded disease courses covered relapsing-remitting, secondary progressive and progressive-relapsing multiple sclerosis. Some patients had no subtype annotation.

Study findings and constraints: Clustering by F measure revealed strong co-clustering among samples prepared together in one batch. The five TRBV segments detected at higher frequency in patients than in controls included TRBV5-6, TRBV5-1 and TRBV20-1. Controls had significantly higher normalized Chao1 diversity than multiple sclerosis patients.

Unique molecular identifiers were carried by the TCR beta cDNA libraries. There were about 0.85 to 11 million T cells, and about 540,000 cDNA molecules came from them. TCRdb re-derived calls from the PCR reads in MiXCR, one entry per CDR3 protein. Of roughly 600,000 distinct CDR3 sequences in the sample, 44% are singletons; the top ten hold roughly 1.8%. The sequence was obtained from a girl aged 10-17 years with multiple sclerosis. The chain uses TRBV29-1 and TRBJ2-1; perhaps TRBD2 as D (5 bases). Material for sequencing was blood. Here the CDR3 DNA reads TGCAGCGTTGAGGGTAGCGAGTTGTGGAATGAGCAGTTCTTC. Translated, it gives CSVEGSELWNEQFF.